A selection of T cell receptor beta chains follows, all from one sample in a study of vaccination effects on CD4 cells after COVID-19. These receptors have no known antigen. TCRdb keeps only in-frame clones here, not all; method: immunoSEQ multiplex PCR. The sample has about 64,000 clones, under 80% seen once. The specimen comprised CD4+ T cells from PBMCs cultured without peptide, sampled before COVID-19 vaccination. All receptors derive from a human donor who had a prior SARS-CoV-2 infection. Both conserved end residues are part of each CDR3. A D gene is named only where the DNA matches it firmly. Some rows mark clone size as missing; the rest say once, few, many or name a class of expanded clone.

D gene	J gene	clone size	V gene	CDR3 protein	CDR3 DNA
NA	TRBJ2-7	NA	TRBV11-2	CASSLSRQVTFYEQYF	TGTGCCAGCAGCCTAAGCCGACAGGTCACTTTCTACGAGCAGTACTTC
NA	TRBJ2-2	NA	TRBV19	CASSIRAPNTGELFF	TGTGCCAGTAGTATACGCGCCCCGAACACCGGGGAGCTGTTTTTT
TRBD2	TRBJ2-1	few	TRBV5-1	CASSGDQRSGGLHNEQFF	TGCGCCAGCAGCGGGGATCAGAGGAGCGGGGGGCTTCACAATGAGCAGTTCTTC
TRBD1	TRBJ1-1	once	TRBV6-5	CASRIRDRGTEAFF	TGTGCCAGTCGAATACGGGACAGGGGCACTGAAGCTTTCTTT
NA	TRBJ2-5	NA	TRBV24-1	CATSEPGSETQYF	TGTGCCACCAGTGAGCCGGGGAGTGAGACCCAGTACTTC
NA	TRBJ1-1	NA	TRBV7-8	CASSFTGGTEAFF	TGTGCCAGCAGCTTTACGGGGGGCACTGAAGCTTTCTTT
NA	TRBJ2-5	NA	TRBV6-5	CASSRQLLQETQYF	TGTGCCAGCAGCCGACAGCTACTACAAGAGACCCAGTACTTC
NA	TRBJ2-5	NA	TRBV5-8	CASSSLRGGLWETQYF	TGTGCCAGCAGCTCCTTACGTGGGGGGCTGTGGGAGACCCAGTACTTC
TRBD1	TRBJ1-1	NA	TRBV5-1	CASSLSRPGTGWNTEAFF	TGCGCCAGCAGCCTATCTCGCCCCGGGACAGGGTGGAACACTGAAGCTTTCTTT
NA	TRBJ2-3	NA	TRBV30	CAWSVLATDTQYF	TGTGCCTGGAGTGTACTGGCCACAGATACGCAGTATTTT
TRBD1	TRBJ1-6	NA	TRBV5-1	CASSLGQGKSPLHF	TGCGCCAGCAGCTTGGGACAGGGGAAATCACCCCTCCACTTT
NA	TRBJ2-1	once	TRBV11-2	CASSLDPRQNNEQFF	TGTGCCAGCAGCTTAGATCCCCGACAGAACAATGAGCAGTTCTTC
NA	TRBJ2-1	NA	TRBV6-4	CASSIGGGTQFF	TGTGCCAGCAGTATCGGAGGGGGTACGCAGTTCTTC
TRBD1	TRBJ1-1	NA	TRBV5-1	CASSLGVITGVTEAFF	TGCGCCAGCAGCTTGGGGGTTATAACAGGGGTCACTGAAGCTTTCTTT
NA	TRBJ1-1	NA	TRBV18	CASSSTGNTEAFF	TGTGCCAGCTCATCCACAGGGAACACTGAAGCTTTCTTT
NA	TRBJ2-3	NA	TRBV5-1	CASSLVLARGADTQYF	TGCGCCAGCAGCTTGGTACTAGCGAGGGGGGCAGATACGCAGTATTTT
NA	TRBJ1-2	NA	TRBV14	CASSLDSRGYTF	TGTGCCAGCAGCCTGGACAGTCGTGGCTACACCTTC
NA	TRBJ2-2	NA	TRBV5-1	CASSLQGAGELFF	TGCGCCAGCAGCTTACAGGGTGCCGGGGAGCTGTTTTTT
TRBD1	TRBJ1-2	few	TRBV5-1	CASSHDRVLWGYTF	TGCGCCAGCAGCCATGACAGGGTCCTATGGGGCTACACCTTC
NA	TRBJ1-1	few	TRBV7-9	CASSLPPSWGRTEAFF	TGTGCCAGCAGCTTACCACCCTCCTGGGGAAGGACTGAAGCTTTCTTT
TRBD1	TRBJ2-5	NA	TRBV7-6	CASSSDRGRYETQYF	TGTGCCAGCAGCTCGGACAGGGGTCGATACGAGACCCAGTACTTC
NA	TRBJ2-3	once	TRBV3-1/TRBV3-2	CASSPRSAGDTQYF	TGTGCCAGCAGCCCCCGCTCAGCGGGAGATACGCAGTATTTT
NA	TRBJ2-3	NA	TRBV5-1	CASSLLRGGTDTQYF	TGCGCCAGCAGCTTGTTGAGAGGGGGCACAGATACGCAGTATTTT
TRBD1	TRBJ1-5	NA	TRBV10-3	CAISESGQGFGQPQHF	TGTGCCATCAGTGAGTCGGGACAGGGGTTTGGTCAGCCCCAGCATTTT
TRBD2	TRBJ2-6	NA	TRBV2	CASRTGTSGSGANVLTF	TGTGCCAGCAGGACCGGGACTAGCGGCTCTGGGGCCAACGTCCTGACTTTC
NA	TRBJ1-5	NA	TRBV7-3	CASSAQYNQPQHF	TGTGCCAGCAGCGCCCAGTACAATCAGCCCCAGCATTTT
NA	TRBJ1-3	once	TRBV7-8	CATGQRGAGSSGNTIYF	TGTGCCACCGGGCAAAGGGGAGCCGGGAGCTCTGGAAACACCATATATTTT
TRBD1	TRBJ2-7	NA	TRBV6-5	CASSRQGTREQYF	TGTGCCAGCAGTCGACAGGGGACCCGCGAGCAGTACTTC
TRBD2	TRBJ2-7	NA	TRBV6-2/TRBV6-3	CASSPGLAAPRSYEQYF	TGTGCCAGCAGCCCGGGACTAGCGGCACCACGGTCCTACGAGCAGTACTTC
TRBD1	TRBJ1-2	NA	TRBV5-1	CASSLETGTGGIYTF	TGCGCCAGCAGCTTGGAAACCGGGACAGGGGGCATCTACACCTTC
NA	TRBJ1-3	NA	TRBV6-5	CASSYSRLSGNTIYF	TGTGCCAGCAGTTACTCTCGACTCTCTGGAAACACCATATATTTT
NA	TRBJ2-1	few	TRBV19	CASSRRRASYNEQFF	TGTGCCAGTAGTCGCCGGCGGGCTTCCTACAATGAGCAGTTCTTC
NA	TRBJ2-1	NA	TRBV19	CASITSGTSPYNEQFF	TGTGCCAGTATTACATCAGGGACAAGTCCCTACAATGAGCAGTTCTTC
NA	TRBJ2-7	few	TRBV15	CATSRDRVLERGEQYF	TGTGCCACCAGCAGAGATAGGGTACTCGAAAGGGGCGAGCAGTACTTC
TRBD2	TRBJ2-5	NA	TRBV5-6	CASSFGLAGQETQYF	TGTGCCAGCAGCTTTGGACTAGCGGGTCAAGAGACCCAGTACTTC
NA	TRBJ1-3	NA	TRBV14	CASSQLGDSGNTIYF	TGTGCCAGCAGCCAATTAGGAGACTCTGGAAACACCATATATTTT
NA	TRBJ2-1	NA	TRBV4-1	CASSRHPRQDDPNEQFF	TGCGCCAGCAGCCGCCACCCCCGACAGGACGACCCCAATGAGCAGTTCTTC
NA	TRBJ2-1	NA	TRBV4-2	CASSREDSITYNEQFF	TGTGCCAGCAGCCGGGAGGACTCTATAACCTACAATGAGCAGTTCTTC
NA	TRBJ1-1	NA	TRBV7-2	CASSLIGRTEAFF	TGTGCCAGCAGCTTAATAGGTAGGACTGAAGCTTTCTTT
NA	TRBJ2-1	NA	TRBV7-2	CASSLLGLEAYAQFF	TGTGCCAGCAGCTTATTAGGGTTGGAAGCTTATGCGCAGTTCTTC
NA	TRBJ1-4	NA	TRBV2	CASSPQGGEKLFF	TGTGCCAGCAGTCCACAGGGAGGTGAAAAACTGTTTTTT